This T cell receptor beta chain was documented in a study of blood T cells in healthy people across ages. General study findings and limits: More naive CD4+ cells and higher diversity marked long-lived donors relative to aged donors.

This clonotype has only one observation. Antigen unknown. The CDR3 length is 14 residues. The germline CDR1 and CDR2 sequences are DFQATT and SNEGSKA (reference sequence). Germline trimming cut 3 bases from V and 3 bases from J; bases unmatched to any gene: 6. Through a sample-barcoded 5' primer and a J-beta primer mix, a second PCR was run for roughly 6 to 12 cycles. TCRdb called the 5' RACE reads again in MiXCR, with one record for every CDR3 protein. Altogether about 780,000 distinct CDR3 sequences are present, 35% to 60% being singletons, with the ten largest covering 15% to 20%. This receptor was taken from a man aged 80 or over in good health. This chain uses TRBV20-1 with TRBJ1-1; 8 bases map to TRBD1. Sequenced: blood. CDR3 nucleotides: TGCAGTGCTAGCCAGACAGGGGTTGACACTGAAGCTTTCTTT. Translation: CSASQTGVDTEAFF.